The source of this T cell receptor (beta chain) is a study of T cells after yellow fever vaccination. Study results and limitations: High-abundance clonotypes from the bulk population could contaminate FACS-sorted repertoires. Clonotypes found in both CD4 and CD8 compartments made up a small share.

Generation of TCR cDNA used 5'RACE template switching (which added a universal primer site and UMIs). TCRdb reprocessed the 5' RACE reads with MiXCR, giving one entry per CDR3 protein. Of approximately 510,000 distinct CDR3 sequences listed, 20% to 25% are singletons. This clonotype was counted a few times. The antigen remains unidentified. The germline CDR1 and CDR2 sequences are MNHNS and SASEGT. Deletions cut 7 bases from V and 5 bases from J, with 17 bases between. The CDR3 sequence is 15 residues long. Specimen: PBMCs, collected 20 to 25 days after the first yellow fever vaccination. The V call is TRBV6-1, the J call TRBJ2-2; D gene uncertain. This clonotype was obtained from a man between 18 and 35 years old who received the YFV17D yellow fever vaccine. This chain's CDR3 is CASTRTLRSTGELFF. In DNA, the CDR3 is TGTGCCAGCACTCGCACCCTCAGGAGTACCGGGGAGCTGTTTTTT.